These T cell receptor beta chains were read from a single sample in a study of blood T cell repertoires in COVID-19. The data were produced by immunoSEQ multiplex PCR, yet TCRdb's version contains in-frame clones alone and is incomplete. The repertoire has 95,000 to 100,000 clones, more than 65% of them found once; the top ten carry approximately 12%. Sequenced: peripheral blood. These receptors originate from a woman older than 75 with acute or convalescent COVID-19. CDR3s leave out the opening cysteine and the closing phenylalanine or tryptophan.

ASSPTPVGGEQY,TRBV18
ASSLGVNYGYT,TRBV7-2
ASSEANRDRRGETQY,TRBV6-1
ASSAGASPYGYT,TRBV6-6
ASSYGQTSSGNTIY,TRBV6-2/TRBV6-3
ASSIVTGDSPLH,TRBV7-9
AGADSLGALH,TRBV2
ASSQAGVGKNIQY,TRBV4-2
ASSPNPGALETQY,TRBV11-2
ASGNRDRVNQPQH,TRBV19
ASSAVGGSPLH,TRBV6-4
ASSSIANTGELF,TRBV6-6
ASGASGGGNTIY,TRBV6-5
ASRSTWTGDNTEAF,TRBV6-4
ASSSRLTVRNTEAF,TRBV27
ASSLPDRADYGYT,TRBV6-2/TRBV6-3
ATSLPPRGSDGYT,TRBV28
AISEKAGSGNTIY,TRBV10-3
ASSLSDRTNEKLF,TRBV11-2
ASSPGQGLGYGYT,TRBV5-1
ASSLGLSGGSTDTQY,TRBV13
ASSLADYTDTQY,TRBV5-4